There are a few counts of the clone carrying this T cell receptor (beta chain). Trimming removed 4 bases from V and 10 bases from J, with 24 bases in between. The CDR3 has 16 residues. CDR1 is SGDLS, CDR2 YYNGEE, per germline. TCRdb re-called the RT-PCR reads with MiXCR, one entry per CDR3 protein. This table has almost 700,000 distinct CDR3 sequences, approximately 15% appearing once. The TCR comes from a female donor in good health, serving as a healthy control. The chain carries TRBV9 and TRBJ2-1; D tentatively reads TRBD1 or TRBD2 (6 bases each). Sequenced sample: memory CD4+ T cells from blood. The CDR3 DNA reads TGTGCCAGCAGCACCCTACAGATTGCCCAAGGGGGGGAGCAGTTCTTC. Its protein product is CASSTLQIAQGGEQFF.